This TCR beta chain was recovered during a study of cytomegalovirus exposure and HLA in healthy donors. Overall study context: Earlier work reported 117 million unique TCR beta sequences from about 170 million T cells.

General observations from the study: Later analysis placed DRB1 highest and HLA-C lowest in TCR association rates, which differed by HLA locus. It is likely that the observed cluster of highly shared sequence variants was a sequencing artifact.

PCR amplification relied on 60 Vbeta primers (plus 13 Jbeta primers). TCRdb's copy holds only in-frame clones and misses some; the assay was immunoSEQ multiplex PCR. The sample lists around 300,000 clones, 84% seen once, with 1.5% to 2.5% in the top ten. Remarks on this clone: Antigen unknown.

Germline CDR1 reads MNHEY; CDR2 reads SMNVEV (reference sequence). The CDR3 is 15 residues long. V lost 5 bases and J lost 7; bases outside the gene matches: 9. This chain joins TRBV27 and TRBJ2-1; 9 nucleotides line up with TRBD2. Sequenced material: PBMCs. The TCR originated in a woman aged 40 to 49 in good health and CMV-seropositive. This CDR3 reads CASSPGLSGRNEQFF. The CDR3 nucleotides read TGTGCCAGCAGTCCTGGACTAAGCGGGAGGAATGAGCAGTTCTTC.